The 30 T cell receptor beta chains below were found in one sample sequenced in a study of T cell responses to AZD1222 COVID-19 vaccine. Profiled with immunoSEQ multiplex PCR; TCRdb holds only in-frame clones, not every one. Here the sample spans over 95,000 clones, about 85% being singletons. This specimen was peripheral blood, taken on day 0 of AZD1222 vaccination. Every receptor here comes from an adult in good health.

The chain recombines TRBV4-2 with TRBJ1-1, with TRBD1 matching 8 bases. The germline gives CDR1 LGHNA, CDR2 YNFKEQ. The V gene end was trimmed by 1 base and the J gene end by 1 base; junction bases not matched to a gene: 14. This CDR3 comprises 19 residues. For the CDR3, the DNA is TGTGCCAGCAGCCAAGTGTTCCGGGACAGGCTGAAGGGGAACACTGAAGCTTTCTTT. Residues: CASSQVFRDRLKGNTEAFF.

This clone has more than one count but fewer than ten. The chain couples TRBV10-2 to TRBJ1-5; maybe TRBD1 (5 bases). Germline assignment: CDR1 WSHSY and CDR2 SAAADI. The CDR3 is 15 amino acids. Trimming shortened V by 2 bases and J by 4 bases, and 12 bases separated the two germline ends. CDR3 nucleotides: TGCGCCAGCAGTGAGGACTGGACATTGAATCAGCCCCAGCATTTT. It is translated as CASSEDWTLNQPQHF.

The chain joins TRBV6-2 or TRBV6-3 to TRBJ2-2; a possible D gene is TRBD2 (6 bases). V was trimmed by 6 bases and J by 3 bases, leaving 11 bases between them. The CDR3 length is 14 residues. Germline V gives CDR1 MNHEY, CDR2 SVGEGT. CDR3 DNA sequence: TGTGCCAGCAGCCTCGGCGGGGACACCGGGGAGCTGTTTTTT. It specifies CASSLGGDTGELFF.

This clone appeared a few times. The rearrangement joins TRBV4-1 to TRBJ1-4; 8 bases line up with TRBD1. Germline V CDR1 and CDR2: MGHRA, YSYEKL. After removal of 0 bases from V and 6 bases from J, the junction contained 6 bases not matched to a gene. This CDR3 comprises 16 residues. The CDR3, as DNA: TGCGCCAGCAGCCAAGAAGCCCAGGGGGCATATGAAAAACTGTTTTTT. This codes for CASSQEAQGAYEKLFF.

The genes are TRBV27 and TRBJ1-2, with D unresolved. Germline lookup yields CDR1 MNHEY and CDR2 SMNVEV (reference sequence). The CDR3 is 14 amino acids. V gave up 5 bases and J gave up 4 bases, with 14 bases separating them. CDR3 DNA: TGTGCCAGCAGTCCCTCTCGATCGCGCTATGGCTACACCTTC. Its translation is CASSPSRSRYGYTF.

The chain links TRBV10-3 to TRBJ2-7, with TRBD1 matching over 8 bases. CDR3 length equals 14 residues. Looked up from germline, CDR1 is ENHRY and CDR2 is SYGVKD. The ends lost 5 bases at V and 2 bases at J; junction bases unmatched: 5. The DNA for the CDR3 is TGTGCCATCAGTCGGGACAGGTCAACCTACGAGCAGTACGTC. Its protein is CAISRDRSTYEQYV.

This chain joins TRBV2 and TRBJ2-3; 7 nucleotides match TRBD1. CDR1 is SNHLY, CDR2 FYNNEI, per germline. CDR3 length: 15 amino acids. After removal of 3 bases from V and 3 bases from J, the junction contained 6 bases not matched to a gene. The CDR3 is CASSESGRGTDTQYF. The CDR3 region has the DNA TGTGCCAGCAGTGAGTCAGGCAGGGGGACAGATACGCAGTATTTT.

The chain recombines TRBV6-6 with TRBJ2-5, with 7 nucleotides matching TRBD1. CDR3 length: 14 amino acids. V shed 7 bases and J 4 bases; nucleotides not matched to a gene: 9. Germline assignment: CDR1 MNHNY and CDR2 SVGAGI (reference sequence). The CDR3 region is CASTKGQIPETQYF. CDR3 bases: TGTGCCAGCACTAAGGGACAGATCCCAGAGACCCAGTACTTC.

V usage is TRBV7-8 and J usage is TRBJ1-1, with D tentatively TRBD1 (6 bases). Trimming pared 5 bases from V and 4 bases from J, leaving 11 bases between. Germline loops: CDR1 SGHVS, CDR2 FQNEAQ. The CDR3 sequence is 13 residues long. CDR3 loop: CASSQGRGTEAFF. CDR3 DNA: TGTGCCAGCAGCCAAGGCAGGGGCACTGAAGCTTTCTTT.

CDR3 in amino acids: CASSQQTINTEAFF. In nucleotides, the CDR3 is TGTGCCAGCAGCCAACAGACGATCAACACTGAAGCTTTCTTT. The rearrangement links TRBV5-5 to TRBJ1-1; D not certain. The CDR3 runs 14 residues. Germline CDR1 reads SGHKS; CDR2 reads YYEKEE (reference sequence). Deletions cut 4 bases from V and 2 bases from J, with 12 bases between.

The V and J genes are TRBV12-3 or TRBV12-4 and TRBJ1-5; 8 bases agree with TRBD1. With V trimmed by 10 bases and J by 4 bases, 3 bases remained unmatched. CDR3 length equals 12 residues. The CDR3 DNA reads as TGTGCCACAGGGGGCTCAAATCAGCCCCAGCATTTT. Its protein product is CATGGSNQPQHF.

This sequence joins TRBV3-1 (or the pseudogene TRBV3-2) and TRBJ2-5; D is unresolved. CDR3 length: 16 residues. Germline lookup yields CDR1 LGHDT and CDR2 YNNKEL (reference sequence). V was shortened by 4 bases and J by 4 bases, with 19 bases between the two germline ends. CDR3 protein: CASSPWGLTPGETQYF. In DNA, the CDR3 is TGTGCCAGCAGCCCCTGGGGTCTGACACCCGGAGAGACCCAGTACTTC.

The rearrangement joins TRBV30 to TRBJ2-1; D is possibly TRBD2 (6 bases). This CDR3 comprises 16 residues. In germline, CDR1 is GTSNPN, CDR2 SVGIG (reference sequence). The V gene lost 0 bases and the J gene lost 2 bases, with 14 bases spanning the gap. The CDR3 is CAWSVSRRGPYNEQFF. CDR3 DNA sequence: TGTGCCTGGAGTGTAAGCAGGAGGGGCCCCTACAATGAGCAGTTCTTC.

The table lists this clone with a count of one. The chain carries TRBV18 and TRBJ1-4, with unresolved D. V was clipped by 5 bases and J by 5 bases, with 9 bases between them. The CDR3 runs 13 residues. Germline assignment: CDR1 KGHSH and CDR2 LQKENI. CDR3 sequence: CASSASLNEKLFF. Here the CDR3 DNA reads TGTGCCAGCTCAGCCAGCCTGAATGAAAAACTGTTTTTT.

The sample holds a few counts of this clone. The chain couples TRBV6-1 to TRBJ1-2, with D unresolved. Between the trimmed V and J ends, which lost 0 bases and 7 bases, there was a span of 6 bases. This CDR3 has 12 residues. CDR1 and CDR2 from the germline V gene are MNHNS and SASEGT. The CDR3 loop is CASSEAVPGYTF. In DNA, the CDR3 is TGTGCCAGCAGTGAAGCGGTGCCTGGCTACACCTTC.

As regards this clone: One end of the junction does not line up with germline, which may come from a read error. V usage is TRBV5-1 and J usage is TRBJ2-3; a possible D gene is TRBD2 (6 bases). The germline gives CDR1 SGHRS, CDR2 YFSETQ. The CDR3 has 15 residues. CDR3 nucleotides: TGTGCCAGCAGCGGGCTCAGCGGGAGCACAGATACGCAGTATTTT. Translated, it gives CASSGLSGSTDTQYF.

This clone was observed once. This chain links TRBV5-5 with TRBJ1-1, with unresolved D. Germline assignment: CDR1 SGHKS and CDR2 YYEKEE (reference sequence). Trimming left V 4 bases short and J 6 bases short, with 13 bases between. This CDR3 comprises 13 residues. CDR3 coding DNA: TGTGCCAGCAGCCCGTCACCCGGGGCTGAAGCTTTCTTT. This encodes CASSPSPGAEAFF. The whole variable domain, filled in from reference TRBV5-5 and TRBJ1-1, reads DAGVTQSPTHLIKTRGQQVTLRCSPISGHKSVSWYQQVLGQGPQFIFQYYEKEERGRGNFPDRFSARQFPNYSSELNVNALLLGDSALYLCASSPSPGAEAFFGQGTRLTVV.

The chain links TRBV11-3 to TRBJ2-7; tentative D call: TRBD2 (6 bases). Germline lookup yields CDR1 SGHNT and CDR2 YENEEA. The V gene lost 1 base and the J gene lost 7 bases, with 14 bases spanning the gap. There are 14 residues in the CDR3. The CDR3 nucleotides are TGTGCCAGCAGCTTAGTGGGGGGTTCGGGGGAGCAGTACGTC. Protein product: CASSLVGGSGEQYV.

This chain joins TRBV12-3 or TRBV12-4 and TRBJ2-2; a possible D gene is TRBD1 (5 bases). This CDR3 spans 13 amino acids. V lost 8 bases to trimming and J lost 6 bases, with 13 bases between them. The CDR3 loop reads CASQKGRPGELFF. CDR3 coding DNA: TGTGCCAGCCAGAAGGGGCGGCCCGGGGAGCTGTTTTTT.

The V call is TRBV6-5, the J call TRBJ1-1, with 10 bases matching TRBD1. CDR3 length: 15 amino acids. V lost 2 bases to trimming and J lost 5 bases; unmatched junction nucleotides: 5. In germline, CDR1 is MNHEY, CDR2 SVGAGI. The CDR3 is CASSYGRTGGTEAFF. DNA for the CDR3: TGTGCCAGCAGTTACGGTAGGACAGGGGGGACTGAAGCTTTCTTT.

With respect to this clone: The junction departs from germline at one end; a sequencing error may be responsible. The gene calls are TRBV7-7 and TRBJ2-2; a possible D gene is TRBD2 (7 bases). The CDR3 contains 15 residues. Germline V gene lookup returns CDR1 SSHAT and CDR2 FNYEAQ (reference sequence). CDR3 in amino acids: CASSSGTGRAGELFF. The CDR3 nucleotides are TGTGCTAGCAGCTCAGGAACAGGGAGGGCCGGGGAGCTGTTTTTT.

This clone was found once. The chain carries TRBV7-2 and TRBJ2-2; D might be TRBD2 (7 bases). This CDR3 comprises 16 residues. CDR1 SGHTA and CDR2 FQGNSA come from the germline V gene. Trimming left V 5 bases short and J 4 bases short, with 17 bases between. This chain's CDR3 is CASSHTGAGVTGELFF. The DNA of the CDR3 is TGTGCCAGCAGCCACACGGGGGCGGGGGTCACCGGGGAGCTGTTTTTT.

The J gene is TRBJ2-7, the V gene TRBV19; TRBD2 matches 11 bases. V gave up 3 bases and J gave up 0 bases; unmatched junction bases: 7. This CDR3 spans 17 amino acids. Per the germline V gene, CDR1 is LNHDA and CDR2 is SQIVND (reference sequence). DNA for the CDR3: TGTGCCAGTAGTATCCCGGGACTAGCGGTTAGCTCCTACGAGCAGTACGTC. Translated: CASSIPGLAVSSYEQYV.

The chain combines TRBV7-3 with TRBJ1-6; the D is unclear. The germline V and J ends were trimmed by 5 bases and 4 bases, with 12 bases remaining between them. Germline assignment: CDR1 SGHTA and CDR2 FQGTGA. The CDR3 covers 15 residues. Here the CDR3 DNA reads TGTGCCAGCAGCCAACGGGCGGGGTATAATTCACCCCTCCACTTT. Translating gives CASSQRAGYNSPLHF.

The chain combines TRBV10-3 with TRBJ2-5, with 7 nucleotides matching TRBD1. Germline-derived CDR1 and CDR2 are ENHRY and SYGVKD. V lost 0 bases and J lost 6; bases outside the gene matches: 4. The CDR3 extends over 14 amino acids. Here the CDR3 reads CAISESGGAKTQYF. The DNA of the CDR3 is TGTGCCATCAGTGAGTCAGGGGGCGCGAAGACCCAGTACTTC.

This clone turned up a few times. CDR3 bases: TGTGCCAGCAGGGCCGGACAGGGGTATCAGCCCCAGCATTTT. This sequence encodes CASRAGQGYQPQHF. The rearrangement uses TRBV5-5 and TRBJ1-5; 9 bases fit TRBD1. CDR1 SGHKS and CDR2 YYEKEE come from the germline V gene (reference sequence). The CDR3 has 14 residues. With V trimmed by 5 bases and J by 5 bases, 5 bases remained unmatched.

This chain links TRBV7-8 with TRBJ2-1; TRBD2 aligns across 11 bases. This CDR3 comprises 15 residues. From germline, CDR1 is SGHVS and CDR2 FQNEAQ. V shed 5 bases and J 6 bases; nucleotides not matched to a gene: 6. CDR3 nucleotide sequence: TGTGCCAGCAGCGCCGCTAGCGGGAGGCCCAATGAGCAGTTCTTC. Residues: CASSAASGRPNEQFF.

In this sample, this clone turned up once. This CDR3 is CASSVQVNGYTF. The CDR3 DNA follows: TGTGCCAGCAGCGTACAGGTTAATGGCTACACCTTC. This chain connects TRBV5-6 to TRBJ1-2; D might be TRBD1 (5 bases). Germline CDR1 is SGHDT and CDR2 is YYEEEE. The CDR3 runs 12 residues. Between the trimmed V and J ends, which lost 4 bases and 6 bases, there was a span of 10 bases.

The chain couples TRBV20-1 to TRBJ2-1; weak D call: TRBD2 (5 bases). The CDR3 covers 15 residues. V was clipped by 3 bases and J by 4 bases, with 16 bases between them. CDR1 DFQATT and CDR2 SNEGSKA come from the germline V gene (reference sequence). CDR3: CSASIGVMDYNEQFF. CDR3 DNA sequence: TGCAGTGCTAGTATCGGGGTGATGGATTACAATGAGCAGTTCTTC.

This clone was detected ten times or more. The chain uses TRBV12-5 and TRBJ1-5; the D is unclear. Germline loops: CDR1 LGHNT, CDR2 FRNRAP. Trimming removed 2 bases at V and 1 base at J, with 6 bases between. This CDR3 spans 14 amino acids. CDR3 residues: CASGLSSSNQPQHF. The CDR3 region has the DNA TGTGCTAGTGGTTTGTCTTCCAGCAATCAGCCCCAGCATTTT.